The 18 T cell receptor beta chains given below trace back to one sample, sequenced in a study of graft-versus-host responses after intestinal transplantation (TCRdb year 2021). The label giving this sample's time point can be read as: cells obtained before transplantation from donor or recipient. Library construction relied on the immunoSEQ multiplex PCR assay. TCRdb's version of the immuneACCESS table is confined to in-frame rearrangements and falls short of the full clone set. An unresolved V gene accounts for under half of the shortfall where checked; the remainder is of unknown origin. Recorded for this sample are 90,000 to 95,000 clones; 91% of them occurred a single time. The ten most abundant clones make up around 0.49% of the sample. Their recognized antigens are unknown. This material consisted of unstimulated CD8+ T cells sorted from spleen or lymph node cells, taken before intestinal transplant. The origin of the receptors is a human donor who received an intestinal transplant.

CDR3 loop: CASSLDGRGDTEAFF. DNA for the CDR3: TGTGCCAGCAGTTTGGACGGCAGGGGTGACACTGAAGCTTTCTTT. The V and J genes are TRBV27 and TRBJ1-1, with D possibly being TRBD1 (6 bases). The CDR3 consists of 15 residues. CDR1 is MNHEY, CDR2 SMNVEV, per germline (reference sequence). The V and J ends lost 3 bases and 3 bases respectively, with 14 bases between them.

The gene calls are TRBV7-9 and TRBJ1-5; D is perhaps TRBD1 (5 bases). V dropped 1 base and J dropped 2 bases, with 9 bases sitting between them. Looked up from germline, CDR1 is SEHNR and CDR2 is FQNEAQ (reference sequence). This CDR3 has 15 amino acids. CDR3 sequence reads: CASSLVGAGNQPQHF. The CDR3 region has the DNA TGTGCCAGCAGCTTAGTAGGGGCAGGCAATCAGCCCCAGCATTTT.

Only one count was recorded for this clone. DNA of the CDR3: TGTGCCAGCATGGGCCTGGGCACAGATACGCAGTATTTT. Protein sequence: CASMGLGTDTQYF. The chain uses TRBV6-5 and TRBJ2-3; D uncertain. The V gene's germline CDR1 is MNHEY and CDR2 SVGAGI. The CDR3 runs 13 residues. V was clipped by 7 bases and J by 1 base, with 9 bases between them.

J is TRBJ1-1 and V is TRBV27; TRBD1 matches at 9 bases. Germline V lookup: CDR1 MNHEY, CDR2 SMNVEV (reference sequence). The CDR3 sequence is 13 residues long. V lost 8 bases to trimming and J lost 10 bases; unmatched junction nucleotides: 11. CDR3 in DNA: TGTGCCAGCCCTGGACAGGGGAGTGTCGTAGCTTTCTTT. It encodes CASPGQGSVVAFF.

The gene calls are TRBV6-5 and TRBJ2-1; D not certain. This CDR3 has 14 amino acids. V was trimmed by 4 bases and J by 0 bases, leaving 7 bases between them. Germline V gene sequence: CDR1 MNHEY, CDR2 SVGAGI. The CDR3: CASSSTYSYNEQFF. DNA for the CDR3: TGTGCCAGCAGTTCCACCTACTCCTACAATGAGCAGTTCTTC.

The V call is TRBV28, the J call TRBJ2-7; D is ambiguous. This CDR3 region has 13 residues. V was trimmed by 3 bases and J by 5 bases, leaving 11 bases between them. Germline V CDR1 and CDR2: MDHEN, SYDVKM. The CDR3: CASSLGLRDEQYF. For the CDR3, the DNA is TGTGCCAGCAGTTTGGGCCTTAGAGACGAGCAGTACTTC.

V is TRBV19 and J is TRBJ2-2; the D gene is possibly TRBD1 (6 bases). The CDR3 is 17 residues long. Germline loops: CDR1 LNHDA, CDR2 SQIVND (reference sequence). Trimming removed 8 bases at V and 3 bases at J, with 22 bases between. The CDR3 region is CASLPQAGQPHTGELFF. Written as DNA, the CDR3 is TGTGCCAGTCTCCCGCAAGCCGGACAGCCCCACACCGGGGAGCTGTTTTTT.

The chain combines TRBV4-1 with TRBJ1-2; TRBD1 might be the D (6 bases). Trimming removed 0 bases from V and 1 base from J, with 9 bases in between. Germline V gives CDR1 MGHRA, CDR2 YSYEKL. The CDR3 spans 15 residues. The CDR3 coding sequence is TGCGCCAGCAGCCAAGATGGGGGCATTAACTATGGCTACACCTTC. It yields the protein CASSQDGGINYGYTF.

The chain recombines TRBV9 with TRBJ1-2; the D gene is possibly TRBD1 (6 bases). Deletions cut 2 bases from V and 5 bases from J, with 13 bases between. The CDR3 runs to 14 residues. Germline values: CDR1 SGDLS, CDR2 YYNGEE. The CDR3 sequence: CASSVGQGRYGYTF. In nucleotides, the CDR3 is TGTGCCAGCAGCGTTGGGCAGGGGCGATATGGCTACACCTTC.

The chain uses TRBV11-2 and TRBJ2-7; the match to TRBD1 covers 8 bases. CDR1 is SGHAT and CDR2 is FQNNGV in the germline V gene. The CDR3 spans 15 residues. V lost 3 bases, J lost 3 bases, and 7 bases stayed unmatched. The CDR3 DNA is TGTGCCAGCAGCTTTTACCGCGGACAGGGCTACGAGCAGTACTTC. Its protein is CASSFYRGQGYEQYF.

The V call is TRBV5-6, the J call TRBJ1-2; TRBD1 is a possible D gene (5 bases). Germline V CDR1 and CDR2: SGHDT, YYEEEE. The CDR3 is 16 residues long. The V end was cut by 6 bases, the J end by 2 bases, with 20 bases between. The CDR3 DNA is TGTGCCAGCAAAGGCCCGATTCGGGGGTACAACTATGGCTACACCTTC. Protein: CASKGPIRGYNYGYTF. The full variable domain, with the rest looked up from reference TRBV5-6 and TRBJ1-2, is DAGVTQSPTHLIKTRGQQVTLRCSPKSGHDTVSWYQQALGQGPQFIFQYYEEEERQRGNFPDRFSGHQFPNYSSELNVNALLLGDSALYLCASKGPIRGYNYGYTFGSGTRLTVV.

The chain couples TRBV6-5 to TRBJ1-1, with a possible D match to TRBD1 (5 bases). Deletions cut 8 bases from V and 4 bases from J, with 17 bases between. This CDR3 has 14 amino acids. Germline lookup yields CDR1 MNHEY and CDR2 SVGAGI. CDR3: CASSPSGGGTEAFF. DNA of the CDR3: TGTGCCAGCTCGCCCAGCGGGGGGGGCACTGAAGCTTTCTTT.

This sequence joins TRBV4-1 and TRBJ1-5; D is undetermined. The CDR3 loop spans 14 amino acids. With 4 bases removed from V and 0 bases from J, the gap between germline ends came to 7 bases. In germline, CDR1 is MGHRA, CDR2 YSYEKL. CDR3 coding DNA: TGCGCCAGCAGCCCGGAGGGTAGCAATCAGCCCCAGCATTTT. Translation: CASSPEGSNQPQHF.

The genes are TRBV4-1 and TRBJ1-2; the D is unclear. Germline lookup yields CDR1 MGHRA and CDR2 YSYEKL. The CDR3 covers 14 residues. V was trimmed by 2 bases and J by 4 bases, leaving 11 bases between them. For the CDR3, the DNA is TGCGCCAGCAGCCAATTCCTGGGCACCTATGGCTACACCTTC. This translates into CASSQFLGTYGYTF.

This chain uses TRBV19 with TRBJ2-7; 8 nucleotides align to TRBD2. CDR1 and CDR2 (germline): LNHDA, SQIVND (reference sequence). The length of the CDR3 is 13 residues. V trimming: 5 bases; J trimming: 3 bases; junction bases outside the gene matches: 3. CDR3 residues: CASSERGSYEQYF. The CDR3 coding sequence is TGTGCCAGTAGTGAGCGGGGGAGCTACGAGCAGTACTTC.

This rearrangement joins TRBV28 to TRBJ1-1; no definite D call. The CDR3 has 15 residues. Germline lookup yields CDR1 MDHEN and CDR2 SYDVKM. V gave up 3 bases and J gave up 1 base, with 12 bases separating them. CDR3 coding DNA: TGTGCCAGCAGTTTTACCCCCTCGGGGAACACTGAAGCTTTCTTT. Translation: CASSFTPSGNTEAFF.

The V call is TRBV7-9, the J call TRBJ2-1, with TRBD2 identical over 8 bases. J lost 1 base, V lost 6 bases, and 2 bases had no gene match. This CDR3 comprises 14 residues. Germline V gives CDR1 SEHNR, CDR2 FQNEAQ (reference sequence). As DNA, the CDR3 is TGTGCCAGCAGGACGGGGGGGTCCTACAATGAGCAGTTCTTC. The encoded protein is CASRTGGSYNEQFF. The variable domain in full, completed from reference TRBV7-9 and TRBJ2-1, reads DTGVSQNPRHKITKRGQNVTFRCDPISEHNRLYWYRQTLGQGPEFLTYFQNEAQLEKSRLLSDRFSAERPKGSFSTLEIQRTEQGDSAMYLCASRTGGSYNEQFFGPGTRLTVL.

CDR3 nucleotides: TGCGCCAGCAGCCAAGATCAGGGGACCTACACTGAAGCTTTCTTT. Translated, it gives CASSQDQGTYTEAFF. This chain joins TRBV4-1 and TRBJ1-1; D perhaps matches TRBD1 (6 bases). Looked up from germline, CDR1 is MGHRA and CDR2 is YSYEKL. CDR3 size: 15 residues. Trimming removed 0 bases from V and 3 bases from J, with 11 bases in between.